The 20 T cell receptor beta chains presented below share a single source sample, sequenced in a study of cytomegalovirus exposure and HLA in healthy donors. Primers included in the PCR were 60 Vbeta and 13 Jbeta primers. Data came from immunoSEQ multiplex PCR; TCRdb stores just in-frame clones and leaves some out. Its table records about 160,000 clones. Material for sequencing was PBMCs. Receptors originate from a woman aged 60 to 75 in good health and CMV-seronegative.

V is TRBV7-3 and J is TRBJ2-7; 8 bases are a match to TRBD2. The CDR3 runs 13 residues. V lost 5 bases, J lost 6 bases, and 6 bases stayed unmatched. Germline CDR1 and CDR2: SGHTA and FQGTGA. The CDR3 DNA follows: TGTGCCAGCAGCAGGGGACTAGGCGGCGAGCAGTACTTC. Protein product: CASSRGLGGEQYF. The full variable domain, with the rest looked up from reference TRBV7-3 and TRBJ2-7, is GAGVSQTPSNKVTEKGKYVELRCDPISGHTALYWYRQSLGQGPEFLIYFQGTGAADDSGLPNDRFFAVRPEGSVSTLKIQRTERGDSAVYLCASSRGLGGEQYFGPGTRLTVT.

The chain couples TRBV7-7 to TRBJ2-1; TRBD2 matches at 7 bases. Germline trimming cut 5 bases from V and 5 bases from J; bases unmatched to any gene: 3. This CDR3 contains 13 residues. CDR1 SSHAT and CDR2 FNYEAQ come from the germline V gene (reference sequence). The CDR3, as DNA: TGTGCCAGCAGCCTGGGACTAAACAATGAGCAGTTCTTC. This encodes CASSLGLNNEQFF.

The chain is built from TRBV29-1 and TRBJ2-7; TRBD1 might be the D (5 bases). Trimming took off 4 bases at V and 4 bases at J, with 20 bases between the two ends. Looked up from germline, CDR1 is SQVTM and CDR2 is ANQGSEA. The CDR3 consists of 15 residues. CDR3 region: CSVAGSTEIQYEQYF. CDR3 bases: TGCAGCGTTGCCGGTTCGACAGAGATACAGTACGAGCAGTACTTC.

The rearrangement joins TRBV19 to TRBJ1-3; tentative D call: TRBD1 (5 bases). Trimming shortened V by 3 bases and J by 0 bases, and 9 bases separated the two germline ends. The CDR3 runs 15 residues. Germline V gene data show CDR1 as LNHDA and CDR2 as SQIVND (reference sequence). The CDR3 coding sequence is TGTGCCAGTAGTATGGATACAGGCTCTGGAAACACCATATATTTT. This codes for CASSMDTGSGNTIYF. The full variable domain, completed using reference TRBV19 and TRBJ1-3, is DGGITQSPKYLFRKEGQNVTLSCEQNLNHDAMYWYRQDPGQGLRLIYYSQIVNDFQKGDIAEGYSVSREKKESFPLTVTSAQKNPTAFYLCASSMDTGSGNTIYFGEGSWLTVV.

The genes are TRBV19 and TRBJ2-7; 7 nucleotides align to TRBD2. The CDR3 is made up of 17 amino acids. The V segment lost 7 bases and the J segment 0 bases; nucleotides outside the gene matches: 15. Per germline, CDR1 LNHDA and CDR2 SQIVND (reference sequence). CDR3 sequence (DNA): TGTGCCAGTACCGCGAAGGCTAGCGGCTATAGCTCCTACGAGCAGTACTTC. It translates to CASTAKASGYSSYEQYF.

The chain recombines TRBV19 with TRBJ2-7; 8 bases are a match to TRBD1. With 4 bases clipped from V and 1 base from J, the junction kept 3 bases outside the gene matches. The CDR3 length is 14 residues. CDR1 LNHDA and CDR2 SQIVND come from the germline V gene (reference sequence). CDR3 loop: CASSTNRGSYEQYF. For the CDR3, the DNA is TGTGCCAGTAGTACGAACAGGGGGTCCTACGAGCAGTACTTC.

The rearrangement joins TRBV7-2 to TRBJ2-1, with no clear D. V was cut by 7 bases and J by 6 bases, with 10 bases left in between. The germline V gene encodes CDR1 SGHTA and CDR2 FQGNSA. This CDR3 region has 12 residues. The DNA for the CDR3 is TGTGCCAGCAACGAGGCTGGCAATGAGCAGTTCTTC. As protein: CASNEAGNEQFF.

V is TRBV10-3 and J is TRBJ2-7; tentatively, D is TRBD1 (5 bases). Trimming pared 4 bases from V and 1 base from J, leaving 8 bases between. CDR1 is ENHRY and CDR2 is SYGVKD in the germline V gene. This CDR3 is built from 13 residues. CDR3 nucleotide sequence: TGTGCCATCAGTGGAGCAGGGTCCTACGAGCAGTACTTC. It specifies CAISGAGSYEQYF.

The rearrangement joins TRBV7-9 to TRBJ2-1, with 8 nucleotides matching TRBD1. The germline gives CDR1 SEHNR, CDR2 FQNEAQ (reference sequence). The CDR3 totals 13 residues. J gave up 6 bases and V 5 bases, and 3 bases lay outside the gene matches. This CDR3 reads CASSPDRGNEQFF. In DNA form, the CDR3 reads TGTGCCAGCAGCCCCGACAGGGGCAATGAGCAGTTCTTC. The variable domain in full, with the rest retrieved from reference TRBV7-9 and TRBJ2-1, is DTGVSQNPRHKITKRGQNVTFRCDPISEHNRLYWYRQTLGQGPEFLTYFQNEAQLEKSRLLSDRFSAERPKGSFSTLEIQRTEQGDSAMYLCASSPDRGNEQFFGPGTRLTVL.

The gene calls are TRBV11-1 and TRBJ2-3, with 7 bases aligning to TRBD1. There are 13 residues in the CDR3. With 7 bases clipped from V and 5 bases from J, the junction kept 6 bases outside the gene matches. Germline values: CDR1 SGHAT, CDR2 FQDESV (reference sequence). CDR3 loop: CASTYRGRDTQYF. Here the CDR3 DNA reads TGTGCCAGCACATACAGGGGACGAGATACGCAGTATTTT.

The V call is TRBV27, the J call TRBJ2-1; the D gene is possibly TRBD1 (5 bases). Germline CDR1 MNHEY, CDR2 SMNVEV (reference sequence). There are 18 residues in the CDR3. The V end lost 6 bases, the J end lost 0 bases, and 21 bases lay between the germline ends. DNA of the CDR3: TGTGCCAGCAGAACCCAGACCCCGGACATCTTCTCCTACAATGAGCAGTTCTTC. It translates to CASRTQTPDIFSYNEQFF.

Written as DNA, the CDR3 is TGTGCCAGCAGTGAGGGGGAGGTGAACACTGAAGCTTTCTTT. Protein sequence: CASSEGEVNTEAFF. The chain employs TRBV6-1 and TRBJ1-1, with a weak D call TRBD1 (5 bases). The V end lost 3 bases, the J end lost 0 bases, and 8 bases lay between the germline ends. Germline CDR1 MNHNS, CDR2 SASEGT. The CDR3 is 14 residues long.

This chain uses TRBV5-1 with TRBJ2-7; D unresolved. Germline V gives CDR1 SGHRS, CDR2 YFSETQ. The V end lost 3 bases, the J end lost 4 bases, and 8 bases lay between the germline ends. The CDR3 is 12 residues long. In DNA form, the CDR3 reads TGCGCCAGCAGCTCCTATTCGTACGAGCAGTACTTC. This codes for CASSSYSYEQYF.

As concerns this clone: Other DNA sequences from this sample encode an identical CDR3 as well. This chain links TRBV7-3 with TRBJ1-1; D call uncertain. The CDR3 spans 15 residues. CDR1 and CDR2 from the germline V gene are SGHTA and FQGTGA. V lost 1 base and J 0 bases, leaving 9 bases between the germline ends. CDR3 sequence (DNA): TGTGCCAGCAGCTTAAGTTTCATCATGAACACTGAAGCTTTCTTT. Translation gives CASSLSFIMNTEAFF.

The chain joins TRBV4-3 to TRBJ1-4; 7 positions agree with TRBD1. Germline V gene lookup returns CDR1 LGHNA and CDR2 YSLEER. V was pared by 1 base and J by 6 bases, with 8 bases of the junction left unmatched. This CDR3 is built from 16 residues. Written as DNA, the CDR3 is TGCGCCAGCAGCCAAGGAGGGCTTAGGGGGCATGAAAAACTGTTTTTT. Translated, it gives CASSQGGLRGHEKLFF.

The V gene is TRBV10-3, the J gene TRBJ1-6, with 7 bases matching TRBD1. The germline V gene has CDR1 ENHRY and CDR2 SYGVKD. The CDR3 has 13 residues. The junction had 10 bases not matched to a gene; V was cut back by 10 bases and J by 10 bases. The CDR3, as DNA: TGTGCCACGACGGACAGGTTTGACTCACCCCTCCACTTT. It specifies CATTDRFDSPLHF.

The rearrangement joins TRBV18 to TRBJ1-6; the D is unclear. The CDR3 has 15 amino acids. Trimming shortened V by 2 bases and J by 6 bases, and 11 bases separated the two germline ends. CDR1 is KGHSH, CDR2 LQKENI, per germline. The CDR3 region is CASSPVPEFNSPLHF. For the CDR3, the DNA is TGTGCCAGCTCACCAGTTCCAGAATTTAATTCACCCCTCCACTTT.

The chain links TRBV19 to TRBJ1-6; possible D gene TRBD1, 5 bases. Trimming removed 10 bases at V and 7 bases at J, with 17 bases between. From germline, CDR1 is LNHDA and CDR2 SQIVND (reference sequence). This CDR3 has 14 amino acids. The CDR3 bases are TGTGCCACACGGTCGGGGGGTTTGAATTCACCCCTCCACTTT. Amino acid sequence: CATRSGGLNSPLHF.

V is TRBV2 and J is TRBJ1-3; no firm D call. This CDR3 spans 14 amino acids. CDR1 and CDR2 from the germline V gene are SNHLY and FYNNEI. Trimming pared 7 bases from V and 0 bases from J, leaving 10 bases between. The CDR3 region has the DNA TGTGCCAGCAATTACGGAGGCTCTGGAAACACCATATATTTT. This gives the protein CASNYGGSGNTIYF.

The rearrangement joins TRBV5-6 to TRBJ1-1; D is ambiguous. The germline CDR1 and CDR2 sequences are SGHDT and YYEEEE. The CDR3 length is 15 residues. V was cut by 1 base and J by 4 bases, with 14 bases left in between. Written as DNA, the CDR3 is TGTGCCAGCAGCTTGATGGGTCGGCCGGGCACTGAAGCTTTCTTT. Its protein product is CASSLMGRPGTEAFF.